This is a list of T cell receptor beta chains from one sample in a study of tumor-infiltrating lymphocytes in oesophageal squamous cell carcinoma. TCRdb re-called the PCR reads with MiXCR, one entry per CDR3 protein. Among around 15,000 distinct CDR3 sequences listed, approximately 50% were seen once. The sample was esophageal tumor tissue. These receptors originate from a male donor with esophageal squamous cell carcinoma. The CDR3 runs from the conserved cysteine through the conserved F or W. Fields, in order: V gene, J gene, clone size, D gene, CDR3 DNA, CDR3 protein. A D gene is named only where the DNA matches it firmly. Clone sizes are given selectively: once, few, many, or a class where the clone is expanded.

V gene: TRBV7-9
J gene: TRBJ2-7
clone size: -
D gene: TRBD2
CDR3 DNA: TGTGCCAGCAGCTTAAAAAGCGGGAGCGAGCAGTACTTC
CDR3 protein: CASSLKSGSEQYF

V gene: TRBV6-1
J gene: TRBJ2-7
clone size: few
D gene: TRBD1
CDR3 DNA: TGTGCCAGCAGGGCCGGGACAGGTTTGTCTTACGAGCAGTACTTC
CDR3 protein: CASRAGTGLSYEQYF

V gene: TRBV6-1
J gene: TRBJ2-3
clone size: -
D gene: TRBD2
CDR3 DNA: TGTGCCAGCAGACCACTAGCGGGAAGGACAGATACGCAGTATTTT
CDR3 protein: CASRPLAGRTDTQYF

V gene: TRBV18
J gene: TRBJ2-7
clone size: many
D gene: -
CDR3 DNA: TGTGCCAGCTCACTGGACAGACGGGGCGAGCAGTACTTC
CDR3 protein: CASSLDRRGEQYF

V gene: TRBV28
J gene: TRBJ2-4
clone size: -
D gene: -
CDR3 DNA: TGTGCCAGCAGGGCTACAACAGGGACACAGTACTTC
CDR3 protein: CASRATTGTQYF

V gene: TRBV6-6
J gene: TRBJ2-1
clone size: -
D gene: TRBD2
CDR3 DNA: TGTGCCAGCAGTTATTCCGGACTAGCGGGAGTCTACAATGAGCAGTTCTTC
CDR3 protein: CASSYSGLAGVYNEQFF

V gene: TRBV11-2
J gene: TRBJ2-2
clone size: -
D gene: -
CDR3 DNA: TGTGCCAGCAGCTTAATCCGCCAGGGCCGTTTCACCGGGGAGCTGTTTTTT
CDR3 protein: CASSLIRQGRFTGELFF

V gene: TRBV7-9
J gene: TRBJ2-7
clone size: medium-sized
D gene: -
CDR3 DNA: TGTGCCAGCAGCACTGACAATCTTTACGAGCAGTACTTC
CDR3 protein: CASSTDNLYEQYF

V gene: TRBV5-1
J gene: TRBJ2-3
clone size: medium-sized
D gene: TRBD2
CDR3 DNA: TGCGCCAGCAGCCCACTAGCGGCTAGCACAGATACGCAGTATTTT
CDR3 protein: CASSPLAASTDTQYF

V gene: TRBV7-6
J gene: TRBJ1-5
clone size: few
D gene: -
CDR3 DNA: TGTGCCAGCAGCTTACAGTCAGGCGTTAATCAGCCCCAGCATTTT
CDR3 protein: CASSLQSGVNQPQHF

V gene: TRBV4-1
J gene: TRBJ2-3
clone size: many
D gene: -
CDR3 DNA: TGCGCCAGCAGCCAAGTGGGCACAGATACGCAGTATTTT
CDR3 protein: CASSQVGTDTQYF

V gene: TRBV6-1
J gene: TRBJ2-5
clone size: -
D gene: TRBD1
CDR3 DNA: TGTGCCAGCAGTGGGGCAGGGGGCAGAGAGACCCAGTACTTC
CDR3 protein: CASSGAGGRETQYF

V gene: TRBV27
J gene: TRBJ2-3
clone size: many
D gene: -
CDR3 DNA: TGTGCCAGCAGTTTGGGGGACATTAGCACAGATACGCAGTATTTT
CDR3 protein: CASSLGDISTDTQYF

V gene: TRBV12-3/TRBV12-4
J gene: TRBJ2-1
clone size: few
D gene: -
CDR3 DNA: TGTGCCAGCAGTTACGTCAGCTCCTACAATGAGCAGTTCTTC
CDR3 protein: CASSYVSSYNEQFF

V gene: TRBV12-3/TRBV12-4
J gene: TRBJ2-5
clone size: once
D gene: TRBD1
CDR3 DNA: TGTGCCAGCAGTTTAAGGCAGGGGGCTGAAAATGAGCAGTACTTC
CDR3 protein: CASSLRQGAENEQYF

V gene: TRBV12-3/TRBV12-4
J gene: TRBJ2-3
clone size: -
D gene: TRBD2
CDR3 DNA: TGTGCCAGCAGTTTAGTGAGCACTAGCGGGTTGACAGATACGCAGTATTTT
CDR3 protein: CASSLVSTSGLTDTQYF

V gene: TRBV7-2
J gene: TRBJ2-1
clone size: few
D gene: -
CDR3 DNA: TGTGCCAGCAGCTTAGCCGCGGGCGCTAATGAGCAGTTCTTC
CDR3 protein: CASSLAAGANEQFF

V gene: TRBV27
J gene: TRBJ2-7
clone size: -
D gene: TRBD1
CDR3 DNA: TGTGCCAGCAGTTTATCTGTGACAGGGGATAACGAGCAGTACTTC
CDR3 protein: CASSLSVTGDNEQYF

V gene: TRBV6-1
J gene: TRBJ1-4
clone size: -
D gene: -
CDR3 DNA: TGTGCCAGCAGCCATGGACAGTCCCTGACCCCCCGTAGTACTGAAAAACTGTTTTTT
CDR3 protein: CASSHGQSLTPRSTEKLFF

V gene: TRBV19
J gene: TRBJ2-3
clone size: many
D gene: TRBD2
CDR3 DNA: TGTGCCAGTCTAGCGGGAGACCGGGATACGCAGTATTTT
CDR3 protein: CASLAGDRDTQYF

V gene: TRBV10-3
J gene: TRBJ2-5
clone size: -
D gene: TRBD1
CDR3 DNA: TGTGCCATCAGCGAGGGTGAGGGGGCAGAGACCCAGTACTTC
CDR3 protein: CAISEGEGAETQYF

V gene: TRBV7-2
J gene: TRBJ1-1
clone size: once
D gene: TRBD1
CDR3 DNA: TGTGCCAGCAGCACTCAGACAGGGGGAGGCACTGAAGCTTTCTTT
CDR3 protein: CASSTQTGGGTEAFF

V gene: TRBV7-8
J gene: TRBJ2-5
clone size: -
D gene: TRBD2
CDR3 DNA: TGTGCCAGCACCTTAGCGGGGGATCGAGAGACCCAGTACTTC
CDR3 protein: CASTLAGDRETQYF

V gene: TRBV7-6
J gene: TRBJ2-1
clone size: -
D gene: -
CDR3 DNA: TGTGCCAGCAGCTCCCTTGGGAGTAGCGGAGGCCAGCAGTTCTTC
CDR3 protein: CASSSLGSSGGQQFF

V gene: TRBV7-2
J gene: TRBJ2-6
clone size: -
D gene: -
CDR3 DNA: TGTGCCAGCAGCCCCAATCCGGGGACTTTC
CDR3 protein: CASSPNPGTF

V gene: TRBV6-6
J gene: TRBJ1-1
clone size: -
D gene: -
CDR3 DNA: TGTGCCAGCAGTTACTCGATCAACATGAACACTGAAGCTTTCTTT
CDR3 protein: CASSYSINMNTEAFF

V gene: TRBV7-9
J gene: TRBJ2-3
clone size: many
D gene: -
CDR3 DNA: TGTGCCAGCAGCGATACAGGGTCCCCCGGGGATACGCAGTATTTT
CDR3 protein: CASSDTGSPGDTQYF

V gene: TRBV7-8
J gene: TRBJ1-2
clone size: -
D gene: -
CDR3 DNA: TGTGCCAGCAGCTTAGAGCAGGATCAGGACTATGGCTACACCTTC
CDR3 protein: CASSLEQDQDYGYTF

V gene: TRBV12-3/TRBV12-4
J gene: TRBJ2-3
clone size: medium-sized
D gene: -
CDR3 DNA: TGTGCCAGCAGTTTGGGAACAGATACGCAGTATTTT
CDR3 protein: CASSLGTDTQYF

V gene: TRBV5-3
J gene: TRBJ2-3
clone size: -
D gene: -
CDR3 DNA: TGTGCCAGCAGCCGGGACGGTGGGACAGATACGCAGTATTTT
CDR3 protein: CASSRDGGTDTQYF

V gene: TRBV7-9
J gene: TRBJ1-1
clone size: -
D gene: TRBD1
CDR3 DNA: TGTGCCAGCAGCTCCGGGACAGGGGTCGGTGGGACTGAAGCTTTCTTT
CDR3 protein: CASSSGTGVGGTEAFF

V gene: TRBV5-6
J gene: TRBJ1-1
clone size: many
D gene: -
CDR3 DNA: TGTGCCAGCAGCCCCGGCCGTTTTGGAAGGCGGACTGAAGCTTTCTTT
CDR3 protein: CASSPGRFGRRTEAFF

V gene: TRBV24-1
J gene: TRBJ2-5
clone size: medium-sized
D gene: -
CDR3 DNA: TGTGCCACCGGGGAGGAAGAGACCCAGTACTTC
CDR3 protein: CATGEEETQYF

V gene: TRBV7-6
J gene: TRBJ2-1
clone size: -
D gene: -
CDR3 DNA: TGTGCCAGCCAGGGGTTGATCGGTCGGGGTAATGAGCAGTTCTTC
CDR3 protein: CASQGLIGRGNEQFF

V gene: TRBV7-2
J gene: TRBJ2-3
clone size: few
D gene: -
CDR3 DNA: TGTGCCAGCAGCTTAGAGGCTGTGACAGATACGCAGTATTTT
CDR3 protein: CASSLEAVTDTQYF

V gene: TRBV6-1
J gene: TRBJ2-7
clone size: many
D gene: TRBD2
CDR3 DNA: TGTGCCAGCAGTGATGCCAGCGGGGGCCGTCCATACGAGCAGTACTTC
CDR3 protein: CASSDASGGRPYEQYF

V gene: TRBV6-2/TRBV6-3
J gene: TRBJ1-5
clone size: -
D gene: TRBD1
CDR3 DNA: TGTGCCAGCAGTTACTCGACAGGGTGGATGCAGCCCCAGCATTTT
CDR3 protein: CASSYSTGWMQPQHF

V gene: TRBV19
J gene: TRBJ2-1
clone size: many
D gene: TRBD2
CDR3 DNA: TGTGCCAGTAGAAAGGCGGGAGGGCCGATCAATGAGCAGTTCTTC
CDR3 protein: CASRKAGGPINEQFF

V gene: TRBV7-3
J gene: TRBJ2-1
clone size: -
D gene: TRBD2
CDR3 DNA: TGTGCCAGCAGCTTGACTAGCGGGGCTAACAATGAGCAGTTCTTC
CDR3 protein: CASSLTSGANNEQFF

V gene: TRBV7-3
J gene: TRBJ2-3
clone size: -
D gene: -
CDR3 DNA: TGTGCCAGCAGCGGGAAAGCAGATACGCAGTATTTT
CDR3 protein: CASSGKADTQYF